What follows are 2 T cell receptor beta chains derived from one specimen sequenced in a study of blood T cell repertoires in COVID-19. Assay used: immunoSEQ multiplex PCR; TCRdb lists only in-frame clones, some missing. The data contain more than 250,000 clones, under 95% of them singletons. The sample was PBMCs or T cells enriched from blood (not recorded which). The receptors stem from a woman aged 25 to 39 who had recovered from COVID-19.

This CDR3 is CASRGLTTEAFF. In DNA form, the CDR3 reads TGTGCCAGCCGAGGACTGACCACTGAAGCTTTCTTT. V and J are TRBV28 and TRBJ1-1; D unclear. Trimming removed 8 bases at V and 4 bases at J, with 11 bases between. This CDR3 is 12 amino acids long. CDR1 and CDR2 (germline): MDHEN, SYDVKM.

V usage is TRBV18 and J usage is TRBJ1-1, with TRBD1 as a possible D gene (5 bases). The CDR3 extends over 15 amino acids. Per the germline V gene, CDR1 is KGHSH and CDR2 is LQKENI. Trimming left V 8 bases short and J 2 bases short, with 18 bases between. In nucleotides, the CDR3 is TGTGCCAGCCAGGGTAGACTCCAGGGAAACACTGAAGCTTTCTTT. The encoded protein is CASQGRLQGNTEAFF.